This TCR beta chain was retrieved from a study of blood T cell repertoires in COVID-19. V shed 4 bases and J shed 2 bases, with 15 bases lying between them. The germline gives CDR1 LGHNA, CDR2 YNFKEQ. This CDR3 is built from 16 residues. Repertoires were generated with immunoSEQ multiplex PCR, while TCRdb's copy carries only in-frame clones and drops some. Counted here are fewer than 200,000 clones, 80% to 90% occurring once; the ten biggest clones make up approximately 9%. V and J are TRBV4-2 and TRBJ1-3; perhaps TRBD1 as D (5 bases). The material sequenced was PBMCs or T cells enriched from blood (not recorded which). This clonotype was obtained from a woman aged 18-30 years who had recovered from COVID-19. CDR3 bases: TGTGCCAGCAGCCCCTCGGCCGACAGACCTGGAAACACCATATATTTT. It yields the protein CASSPSADRPGNTIYF.